Presented here are 14 T cell receptor beta chains from one specimen sequenced in a study of cytomegalovirus exposure and HLA in healthy donors (dated by TCRdb to 2016 to 2017). Libraries were constructed by the immunoSEQ multiplex PCR assay. For the multiplex PCR, a mixture combining 60 forward primers for TCR Vbeta segments and 13 reverse primers for TCR Jbeta segments was used. The source is immuneACCESS, and TCRdb retained only in-frame sequences with V and J called. Part of the clones is not carried over; for the studies checked, unresolved V genes explain less than half of this, and the remainder is unexplained. This sample is represented by 110,000 or so clones; 82% of them were singletons. The ten largest account for more than 1.4% of the sample. Sequencing input: PBMCs. The receptors originated from a young woman in good health and CMV-seronegative.

The rearrangement joins TRBV27 to TRBJ1-4, with 8 bases aligning to TRBD1. V lost 3 bases and J lost 0; bases outside the gene matches: 9. CDR3 size: 18 residues. Per the germline V gene, CDR1 is MNHEY and CDR2 is SMNVEV (reference sequence). The CDR3 loop is CASSLSRDRPTTNEKLFF. Here the CDR3 DNA reads TGTGCCAGCAGTTTGTCCCGGGACAGGCCTACAACTAATGAAAAACTGTTTTTT.

This clone showed up just once. The genes are TRBV2 and TRBJ1-2; D not certain. Trimming took 5 bases from V and 2 from J, leaving 21 bases between them. CDR1 is SNHLY and CDR2 is FYNNEI in the germline V gene. The CDR3 contains 17 residues. CDR3: CASSKEEGPTRNYGYTF. The CDR3 bases are TGTGCCAGCAGTAAGGAGGAGGGTCCAACACGAAACTATGGCTACACCTTC.

The J gene is TRBJ2-3, the V gene TRBV29-1; no clear D gene. The CDR3 sequence is 16 residues long. Trimming left V 0 bases short and J 0 bases short, with 13 bases between. Germline V gene lookup returns CDR1 SQVTM and CDR2 ANQGSEA. Here the CDR3 DNA reads TGCAGCGTTGAAGATCAGCAGGCAGCAAGCACAGATACGCAGTATTTT. This encodes CSVEDQQAASTDTQYF.

The chain carries TRBV4-3 and TRBJ1-2; a weak D match, TRBD1 (5 bases). With 4 bases removed from V and 1 base from J, the gap between germline ends came to 10 bases. The germline V gene encodes CDR1 LGHNA and CDR2 YSLEER. The CDR3 has 14 residues. The CDR3 DNA reads as TGCGCCAGCAGCCCCTCCGGGGGTAACTATGGCTACACCTTC. It is translated as CASSPSGGNYGYTF.

In this sample, this clone turned up once. The gene calls are TRBV19 and TRBJ2-1; tentatively, D is TRBD2 (5 bases). Trimming stripped 5 bases from V and 2 bases from J, with 16 bases between. The germline gives CDR1 LNHDA, CDR2 SQIVND (reference sequence). The CDR3 totals 16 residues. The CDR3 sequence: CASSGFLADAYNEQFF. CDR3 sequence (DNA): TGTGCCAGTAGTGGGTTCCTAGCAGATGCCTACAATGAGCAGTTCTTC.

The chain links TRBV6-5 to TRBJ1-1; D not certain. CDR1 and CDR2 (germline): MNHEY, SVGAGI. V was clipped by 4 bases and J by 0 bases, with 9 bases between them. CDR3 size: 14 residues. The CDR3 sequence is CASSLSYMNTEAFF. The CDR3 bases are TGTGCCAGCAGTTTAAGTTACATGAACACTGAAGCTTTCTTT.

Only one count was recorded for this clone. The CDR3 bases are TGTGCCAGTAGTATAGACATAGACAGGGGAGGTGACACTGAAGCTTTCTTT. It yields the protein CASSIDIDRGGDTEAFF. The rearrangement uses TRBV19 and TRBJ1-1; 8 bases are shared with TRBD1. V shed 0 bases, J shed 3 bases, and the junction held 9 bases outside the gene matches. The CDR3 extends over 17 amino acids. Germline assignment: CDR1 LNHDA and CDR2 SQIVND (reference sequence).

This clone was found once. V is TRBV4-3 and J is TRBJ2-5, with 13 bases aligning to TRBD2. CDR3 length: 15 amino acids. CDR1 is LGHNA and CDR2 is YSLEER in the germline V gene. V was pared by 4 bases and J by 5 bases, with 4 bases of the junction left unmatched. CDR3 in amino acids: CASSLTSGGAETQYF. CDR3 nucleotide sequence: TGCGCCAGCAGCCTTACTAGCGGGGGGGCGGAGACCCAGTACTTC.

In its sample, this clone was seen once. The chain combines TRBV7-2 with TRBJ1-3, with D uncertain. Germline CDR1 reads SGHTA; CDR2 reads FQGNSA. V lost 1 base to trimming and J lost 0 bases, with 10 bases between them. This CDR3 spans 16 amino acids. The CDR3 is CASSLVGPGSGNTIYF. CDR3 DNA sequence: TGTGCCAGCAGCTTAGTTGGTCCGGGCTCTGGAAACACCATATATTTT.

The chain is built from TRBV7-9 and TRBJ2-2; D uncertain. Per the germline V gene, CDR1 is SEHNR and CDR2 is FQNEAQ (reference sequence). The V end was cut by 5 bases, the J end by 1 base, with 5 bases between. This CDR3 region has 13 residues. The CDR3 region has the DNA TGTGCCAGCAGCAACAGGAACACCGGGGAGCTGTTTTTT. Protein product: CASSNRNTGELFF.

J is TRBJ2-3 and V is TRBV9; no clear D. Trimming shortened V by 2 bases and J by 10 bases, and 11 bases separated the two germline ends. The CDR3 is 12 residues long. Germline assignment: CDR1 SGDLS and CDR2 YYNGEE. The CDR3, as DNA: TGTGCCAGCAGCGTCGACTCCCGTTCGCAGTATTTT. Its protein is CASSVDSRSQYF.

The chain is built from TRBV19 and TRBJ1-5; 7 nucleotides line up with TRBD1. The CDR3 spans 14 residues. Unmatched junction bases numbered 3, after V lost 5 bases and J lost 2 bases. Germline V gives CDR1 LNHDA, CDR2 SQIVND (reference sequence). CDR3 nucleotides: TGTGCCAGTAGTGTCGACAGGGGCAATCAGCCCCAGCATTTT. Protein product: CASSVDRGNQPQHF.

V and J are TRBV19 and TRBJ1-1; D unresolved. The CDR3 contains 16 residues. Looked up from germline, CDR1 is LNHDA and CDR2 is SQIVND (reference sequence). V was shortened by 7 bases and J by 3 bases, with 21 bases between the two germline ends. DNA of the CDR3: TGTGCCAGTACCCCACTGTCTCGGGGAAAACACACTGAAGCTTTCTTT. It yields the protein CASTPLSRGKHTEAFF.

The chain employs TRBV6-1 and TRBJ1-2; D gene unclear. The germline V gene has CDR1 MNHNS and CDR2 SASEGT. The V and J ends lost 0 bases and 4 bases respectively, with 12 bases between them. CDR3 length equals 15 residues. The CDR3 loop reads CASSEAPVGSYGYTF. CDR3 DNA sequence: TGTGCCAGCAGTGAAGCTCCCGTAGGGAGCTATGGCTACACCTTC.